Sequencing of this T cell receptor (beta chain) was carried out in a study of cytomegalovirus exposure and HLA in healthy donors. The study's findings and limits: The investigators catalogued 180 or so TCR beta chains as cytomegalovirus-associated. Later analysis showed TCR association rates varying by HLA locus, highest for DRB1 and lowest for HLA-C. TCR beta V- and J-gene trimming was later associated with a missense DCLRE1C variant.

The germline gives CDR1 SNHLY, CDR2 FYNNEI. V was pared by 6 bases and J by 0 bases, with 15 bases between. There are 15 residues in the CDR3. As to this clone: Antigen unknown.

Researchers ran the PCR with 60 Vbeta and 13 Jbeta primers. Original analysis: Unique TCR beta chains numbered about 72 million in a later analysis, with roughly 10 million shared. Sequenced by immunoSEQ multiplex PCR; TCRdb stores in-frame clones only, minus some. The DNA gave D and trimming, while V, J and clone size come from that table. The data contain 150,000 to 200,000 clones, about 81% of them seen just once; the ten biggest clones take up more than 1.5%. This chain uses TRBV2 with TRBJ2-7; D perhaps matches TRBD2 (6 bases). Source material: PBMCs. The sequence derives from a man aged 35 to 55 in good health and CMV-seronegative. The CDR3, as DNA: TGTGCCAGCAGGGCTGGCAGCGGGCCCTCCTACGAGCAGTACTTC. This encodes CASRAGSGPSYEQYF.